This T cell receptor beta chain is drawn from a study of control samples from healthy donors and cancer patients. Sequencing was performed with immunoSEQ multiplex PCR; in TCRdb, only in-frame clones are kept and a portion is missing. The sample lists 100,000 or so clones; about 90% were seen once. CDR3 length: 14 amino acids. With 1 base removed from V and 3 bases from J, the gap between germline ends came to 9 bases. Germline V gene lookup returns CDR1 SGHAT and CDR2 FQNNGV. The sequencing sample was made of blood. The V call is TRBV11-2, the J call TRBJ1-2, with TRBD1 as a possible D gene (6 bases). This clonotype originated in a young woman in good health. The CDR3 DNA sequence: TGTGCCAGCAGCTTAGGTCAGGGGTACTATGGCTACACCTTC. It translates to CASSLGQGYYGYTF.